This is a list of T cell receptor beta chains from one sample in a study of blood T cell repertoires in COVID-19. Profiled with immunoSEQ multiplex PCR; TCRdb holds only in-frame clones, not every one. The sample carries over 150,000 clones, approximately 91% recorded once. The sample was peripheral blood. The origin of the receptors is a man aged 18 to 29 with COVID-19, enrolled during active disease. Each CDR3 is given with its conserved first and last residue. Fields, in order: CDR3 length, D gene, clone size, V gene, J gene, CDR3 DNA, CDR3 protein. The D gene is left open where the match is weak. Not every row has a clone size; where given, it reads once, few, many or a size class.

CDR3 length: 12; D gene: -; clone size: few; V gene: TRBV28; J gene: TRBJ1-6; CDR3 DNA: TGTGCCAGCAGACAGGGAGATTCACCCCTCCACTTT; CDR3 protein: CASRQGDSPLHF
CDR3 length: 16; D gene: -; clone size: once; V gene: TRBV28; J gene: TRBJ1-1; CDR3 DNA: TGTGCCAGCAGTCCCCTGGGACTTGGGCTGAACACTGAAGCTTTCTTT; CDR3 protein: CASSPLGLGLNTEAFF
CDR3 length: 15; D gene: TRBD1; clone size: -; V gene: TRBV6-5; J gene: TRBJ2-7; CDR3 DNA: TGTGCCAGCACATTCTCACAGGGGACCCACTACGAGCAGTACTTC; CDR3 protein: CASTFSQGTHYEQYF
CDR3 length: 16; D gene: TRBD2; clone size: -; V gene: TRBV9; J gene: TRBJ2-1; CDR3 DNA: TGTGCCAGCAGCGGTATGCTAGCGGGAGCTTACAATGAGCAGTTCTTC; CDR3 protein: CASSGMLAGAYNEQFF
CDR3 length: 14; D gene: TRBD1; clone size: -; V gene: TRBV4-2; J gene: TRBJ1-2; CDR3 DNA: TGTGCCAGCAGCCCCGACAGGGGGTACTATGGCTACACCTTC; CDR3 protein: CASSPDRGYYGYTF
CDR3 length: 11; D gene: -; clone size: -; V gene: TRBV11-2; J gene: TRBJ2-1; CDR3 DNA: TGTGCCAGCAGCTTAGGGGGAGGGCAGTTCTTC; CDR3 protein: CASSLGGGQFF
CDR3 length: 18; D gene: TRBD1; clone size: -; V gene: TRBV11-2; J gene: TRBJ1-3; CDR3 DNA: TGTGCCAGCAGCTTAGCCGGGACAGGGGGTAGATCTGGAAACACCATATATTTT; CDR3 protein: CASSLAGTGGRSGNTIYF
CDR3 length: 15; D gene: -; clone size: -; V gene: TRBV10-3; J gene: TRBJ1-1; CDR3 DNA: TGTGCCATCAGTGAGCCCGGGATGAAAAACACTGAAGCTTTCTTT; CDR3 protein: CAISEPGMKNTEAFF
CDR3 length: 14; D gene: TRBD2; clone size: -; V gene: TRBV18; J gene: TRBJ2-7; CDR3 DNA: TGTGCCAGCTCACCATCGGGGGGGGCCTACGAGCAGTACTTC; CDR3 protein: CASSPSGGAYEQYF
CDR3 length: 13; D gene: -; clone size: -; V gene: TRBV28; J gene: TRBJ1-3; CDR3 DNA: TGTGCCAGCAGTCGGGGGGCTGGAAACACCATATATTTT; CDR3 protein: CASSRGAGNTIYF
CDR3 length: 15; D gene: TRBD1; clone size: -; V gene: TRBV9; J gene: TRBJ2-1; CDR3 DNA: TGTGCCAGCAGCGTCTCCGGGACAGGGTACAATGAGCAGTTCTTC; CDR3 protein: CASSVSGTGYNEQFF
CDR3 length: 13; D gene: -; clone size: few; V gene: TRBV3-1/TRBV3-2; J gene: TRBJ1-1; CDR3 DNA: TGTGCCAGCAGCCCCCTAGGGGGAACTGAAGCTTTCTTT; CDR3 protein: CASSPLGGTEAFF
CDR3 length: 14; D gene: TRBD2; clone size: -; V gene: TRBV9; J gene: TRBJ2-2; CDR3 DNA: TGTGCCAGCAGCGTCGGCGCGGGGGCCGGGGAGCTGTTTTTT; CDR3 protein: CASSVGAGAGELFF
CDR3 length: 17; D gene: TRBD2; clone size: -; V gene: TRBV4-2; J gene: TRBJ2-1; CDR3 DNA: TGTGCCAGCAGCCAAACCAAAGCGGGAATTTTCTCGGATGAGCAGTTCTTC; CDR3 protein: CASSQTKAGIFSDEQFF
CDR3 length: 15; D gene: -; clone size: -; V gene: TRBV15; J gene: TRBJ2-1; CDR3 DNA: TGTGCCACCAGCAGAGACCTAGGCTCCTACAATGAGCAGTTCTTC; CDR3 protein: CATSRDLGSYNEQFF
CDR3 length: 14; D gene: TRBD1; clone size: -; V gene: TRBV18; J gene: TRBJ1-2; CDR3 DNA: TGTGCCAGCTCACCGAGCCAAGGACAGGGAATCGACACCTTC; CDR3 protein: CASSPSQGQGIDTF
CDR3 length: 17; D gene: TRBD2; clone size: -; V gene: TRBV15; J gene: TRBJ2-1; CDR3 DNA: TGTGCCACCAGCAGAGATGGGATTAGCGGGAGGGCCGATGAGCAGTTCTTC; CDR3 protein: CATSRDGISGRADEQFF
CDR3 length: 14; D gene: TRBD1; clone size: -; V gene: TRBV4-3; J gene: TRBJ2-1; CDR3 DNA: TGCGCCAGCCGCCGGGACAGGGGGTACAATGAGCAGTTCTTC; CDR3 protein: CASRRDRGYNEQFF
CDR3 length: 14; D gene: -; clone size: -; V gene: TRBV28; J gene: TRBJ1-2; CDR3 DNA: TGTGCCAGCAGTCCTCCCGAGTTTTACTATGGCTACACCTTC; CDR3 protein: CASSPPEFYYGYTF
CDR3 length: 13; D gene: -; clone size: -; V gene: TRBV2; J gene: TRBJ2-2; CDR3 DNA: TGTGCCAGCAGGGGGACTCTCACCGGGGAGCTGTTTTTT; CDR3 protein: CASRGTLTGELFF
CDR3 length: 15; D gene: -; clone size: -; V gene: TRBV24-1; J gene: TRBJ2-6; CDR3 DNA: TGTGCCACCAGTCAAGGGGGAACTGGGGCCAACGTCCTGACTTTC; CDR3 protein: CATSQGGTGANVLTF
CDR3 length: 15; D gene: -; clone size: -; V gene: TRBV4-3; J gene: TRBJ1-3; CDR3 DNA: TGCGCCAGCAGCCATGACTACAGGGCCGGGGACACCATATATTTT; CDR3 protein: CASSHDYRAGDTIYF
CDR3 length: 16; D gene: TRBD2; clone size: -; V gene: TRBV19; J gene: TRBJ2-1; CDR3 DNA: TGTGCCAGTAGTATGGGACTAGGATACGCCTACAATGAGCAGTTCTTC; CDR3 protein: CASSMGLGYAYNEQFF
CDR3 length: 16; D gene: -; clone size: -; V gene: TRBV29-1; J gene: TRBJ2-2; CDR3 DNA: TGCAGCGTCACCCTAGGGCATACAGGTATCACCGGGGAGCTGTTTTTT; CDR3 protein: CSVTLGHTGITGELFF
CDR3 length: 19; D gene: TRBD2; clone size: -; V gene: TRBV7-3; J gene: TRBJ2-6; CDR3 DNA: TGTGCCAGCAGCTTAAGCGGGGGACCTCCAATCTCTGGGGCCAACGTCCTGACTTTC; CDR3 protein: CASSLSGGPPISGANVLTF
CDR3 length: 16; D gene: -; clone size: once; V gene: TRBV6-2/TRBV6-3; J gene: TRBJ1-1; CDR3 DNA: TGTGCCAGCAGCCAGGAAGAGAGGGTCCTGCCCACTGAAGCTTTCTTT; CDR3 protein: CASSQEERVLPTEAFF
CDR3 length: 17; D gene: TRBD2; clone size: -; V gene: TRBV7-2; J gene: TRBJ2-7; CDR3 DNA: TGTGCCAGCAGCCAGGGACTAGCGGGAGGCAGCTCCTACGAGCAGTACTTC; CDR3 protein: CASSQGLAGGSSYEQYF
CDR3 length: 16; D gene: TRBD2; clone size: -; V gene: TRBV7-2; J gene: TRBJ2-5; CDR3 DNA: TGTGCCAGCAGCCGCCTGGGCGGGGGAGTTCAAGAGACCCAGTACTTC; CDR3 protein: CASSRLGGGVQETQYF
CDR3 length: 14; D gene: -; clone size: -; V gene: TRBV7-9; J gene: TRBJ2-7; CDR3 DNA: TGTGCCAGCAGCGGACGGACAGGGAGGGACGAGCAGTACTTC; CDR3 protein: CASSGRTGRDEQYF
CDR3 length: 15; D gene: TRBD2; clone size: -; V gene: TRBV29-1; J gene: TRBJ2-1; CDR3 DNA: TGCAGCGTTGGCCCACGGGGGGGCTCCTACAATGAGCAGTTCTTC; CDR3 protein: CSVGPRGGSYNEQFF
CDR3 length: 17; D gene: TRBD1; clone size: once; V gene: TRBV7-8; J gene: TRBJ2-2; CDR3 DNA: TGTGCCAGCAGCCGCCCGGGACAGCTCGCGAACACCGGGGAGCTGTTTTTT; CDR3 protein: CASSRPGQLANTGELFF
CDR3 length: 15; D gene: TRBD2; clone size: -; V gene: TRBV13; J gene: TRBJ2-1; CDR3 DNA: TGTGCCAGCAGCTCTCGGCTAGCGGGTATCAATGAGCAGTTCTTC; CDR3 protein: CASSSRLAGINEQFF
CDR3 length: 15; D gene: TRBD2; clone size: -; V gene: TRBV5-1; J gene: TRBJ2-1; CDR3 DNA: TGCGCCAGCAGCTTGTTAAGCGGGAGGGCCGGTGAGCAGTTCTTC; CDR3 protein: CASSLLSGRAGEQFF
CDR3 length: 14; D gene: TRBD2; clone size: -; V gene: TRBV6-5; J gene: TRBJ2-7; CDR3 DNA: TGTGCCAGCAGTTACGCGGGAGAGTCCTACGAGCAGTACTTC; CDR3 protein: CASSYAGESYEQYF
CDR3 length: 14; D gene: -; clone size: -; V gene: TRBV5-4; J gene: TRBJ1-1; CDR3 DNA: TGTGCCAGCAGCCCCAGGACAGTGAACACTGAAGCTTTCTTT; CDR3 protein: CASSPRTVNTEAFF
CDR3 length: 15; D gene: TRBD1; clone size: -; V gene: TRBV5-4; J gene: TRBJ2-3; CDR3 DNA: TGTGCCAGCAGCTTGAGGGGGCTTAGGACAGATACGCAGTATTTT; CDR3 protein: CASSLRGLRTDTQYF
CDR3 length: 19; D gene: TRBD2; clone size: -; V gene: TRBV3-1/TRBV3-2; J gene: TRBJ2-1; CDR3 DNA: TGTGCCAGCAGCCAAGGTTCCCTCAGACTAGCGGGCACTTACAATGAGCAGTTCTTC; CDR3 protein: CASSQGSLRLAGTYNEQFF
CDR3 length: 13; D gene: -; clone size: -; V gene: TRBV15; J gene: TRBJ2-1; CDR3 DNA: TGTGCCACCAGCAGGGAGTCCTACAATGAGCAGTTCTTC; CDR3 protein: CATSRESYNEQFF
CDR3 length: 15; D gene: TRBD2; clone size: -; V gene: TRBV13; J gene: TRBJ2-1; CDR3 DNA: TGTGCCAGCAGTACAGGGACTAGCCCCCACAATGAGCAGTTCTTC; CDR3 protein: CASSTGTSPHNEQFF
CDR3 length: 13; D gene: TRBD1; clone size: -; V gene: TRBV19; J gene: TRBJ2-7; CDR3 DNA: TGTGCCAGTAGCTGGGACAGGGACTACGAGCAGTACTTC; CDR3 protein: CASSWDRDYEQYF
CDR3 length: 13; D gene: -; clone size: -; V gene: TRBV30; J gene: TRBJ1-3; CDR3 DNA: TGTGCCTGGAGTCTCTCCTCTGGAAACACCATATATTTT; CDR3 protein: CAWSLSSGNTIYF
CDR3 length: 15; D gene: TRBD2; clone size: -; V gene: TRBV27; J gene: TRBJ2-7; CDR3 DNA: TGTGCCAGCAGTTCCCGGGGGGGCGCGGTCTACGAGCAGTACTTC; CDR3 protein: CASSSRGGAVYEQYF
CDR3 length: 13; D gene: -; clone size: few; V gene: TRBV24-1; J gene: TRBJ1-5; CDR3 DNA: TGTGCCACCTCTGCCGGGGTGGGGCAGCCCCAGCATTTT; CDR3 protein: CATSAGVGQPQHF
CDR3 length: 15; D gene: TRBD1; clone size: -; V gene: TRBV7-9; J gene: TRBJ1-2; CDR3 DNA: TGTGCCAGCAGCCGGCGGGACAGATCTAACTATGGCTACACCTTC; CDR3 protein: CASSRRDRSNYGYTF
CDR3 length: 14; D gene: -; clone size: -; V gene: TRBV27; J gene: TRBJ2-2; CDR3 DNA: TGTGCCAGTCACAGGGTTGGTAACACCGGGGAGCTGTTTTTT; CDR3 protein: CASHRVGNTGELFF
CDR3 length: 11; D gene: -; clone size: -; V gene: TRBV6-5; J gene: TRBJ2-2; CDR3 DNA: TGTGCCAGCAGCTTCACCGGGGAGCTGTTTTTT; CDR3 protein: CASSFTGELFF
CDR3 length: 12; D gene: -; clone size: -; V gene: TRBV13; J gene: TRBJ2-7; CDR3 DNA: TGTGCCAGCAGCTCCGGTTCCTACGAGCAGTACTTC; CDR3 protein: CASSSGSYEQYF
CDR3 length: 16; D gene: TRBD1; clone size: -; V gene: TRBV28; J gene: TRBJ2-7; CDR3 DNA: TGTGCCAGCAGTACCCTAGGGGGCGCTGGGTTCTACGAGCAGTACTTC; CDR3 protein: CASSTLGGAGFYEQYF
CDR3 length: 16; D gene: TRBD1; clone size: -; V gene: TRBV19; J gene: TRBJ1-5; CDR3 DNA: TGTGCCAGTAGTATTGCGTTAGGACAGGGCAGTCAGCCCCAGCATTTT; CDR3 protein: CASSIALGQGSQPQHF
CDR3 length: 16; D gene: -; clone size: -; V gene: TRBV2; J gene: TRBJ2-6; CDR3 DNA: TGTGCCAGTATGCGGGACTCCCCTCTTGGGGCCAACGTCCTGACTTTC; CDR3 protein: CASMRDSPLGANVLTF
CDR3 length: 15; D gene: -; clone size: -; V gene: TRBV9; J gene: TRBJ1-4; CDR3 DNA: TGTGCCAGCAGCGTAGCGGTGGGGCTTAATGAAAAACTGTTTTTT; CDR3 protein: CASSVAVGLNEKLFF
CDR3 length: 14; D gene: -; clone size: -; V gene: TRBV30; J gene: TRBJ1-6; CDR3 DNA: TGTGCCTGGACCTTCGGGACAACGCATTCACCCCTCCACTTT; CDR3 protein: CAWTFGTTHSPLHF
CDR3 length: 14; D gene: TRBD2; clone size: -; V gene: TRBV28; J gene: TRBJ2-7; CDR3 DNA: TGTGCCAGCAGCCCGTTAAGCGGGAGATACGAGCAGTACTTC; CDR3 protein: CASSPLSGRYEQYF
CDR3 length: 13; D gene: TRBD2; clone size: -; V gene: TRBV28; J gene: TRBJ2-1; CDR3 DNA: TGTGCCACAGACGGGAGGGCCTACAATGAGCAGTTCTTC; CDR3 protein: CATDGRAYNEQFF
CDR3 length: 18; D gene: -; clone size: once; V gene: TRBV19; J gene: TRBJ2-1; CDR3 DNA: TGTGCCAGTAGTATAGGGGCCAGTGGAGAGGGCTCCTACAATGAGCAGTTCTTC; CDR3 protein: CASSIGASGEGSYNEQFF